The count of the clone carrying this T cell receptor beta chain is one. Its specificity is not known. One end of the junction is discordant with germline, which a read error may explain. The source of the sample is a study of blood T cells in healthy people across ages. Study-wide results and limits: Diversity figures based on one million T cells were deemed too low.

PCR was performed a second time for about 6 to 12 cycles using a sample-barcoded 5' primer and a J-beta primer mix. TCRdb fed the 5' RACE reads into MiXCR, producing one record per CDR3 protein. The table shows over a million distinct CDR3 sequences, with less than 45% occurring only once. The length of the CDR3 is 16 residues. Per the germline V gene, CDR1 is SGHTA and CDR2 is FQGNSA. The clonotype comes from a young woman in good health. Sequenced: blood. The rearrangement uses TRBV7-2 and TRBJ2-1, with TRBD2 as a possible D gene (6 bases). The CDR3 loop reads CASSLYGGRSHNEQFF. In DNA form, the CDR3 reads TGTGCCAGCAGCCTCTACGGGGGTCGCTCCCACAATGAGCAGTTCTTC.